This T cell receptor (beta chain) appears in the sequencing data of a study of cytomegalovirus exposure and HLA in healthy donors. The study's findings and limits: Other equally common chains were less clonally expanded than HLA-associated TCR beta chains, a later analysis showed. Most of the TCR beta V segments (in an earlier analysis) were productive either about 87% or about 30% of the time.

CDR1 and CDR2 (germline): SEHNR, FQNEAQ (reference sequence). Germline trimming cut 8 bases from V and 11 bases from J; bases unmatched to any gene: 16. The CDR3 contains 14 residues. This clone was observed once. Antigen specificity is unknown. The PCR made use of 60 Vbeta and 13 Jbeta primers. Libraries were prepared by immunoSEQ multiplex PCR; TCRdb keeps only in-frame clonotypes and omits some of them. The sample lists roughly 100,000 clones, around 80% occurring once. The gene calls are TRBV7-9 and TRBJ2-5; 8 nucleotides match TRBD1. The source of this sequence is a woman aged 40 to 50 in good health and CMV-seronegative. Sequenced material: PBMCs. CDR3 sequence (DNA): TGTGCCAGCTCCTTGGGACAGGAGAAGTTGGAGCAGTACTTC. Amino acid sequence: CASSLGQEKLEQYF.